The present TCR beta chain was sequenced within a study of siplizumab effects on memory and regulatory T cells (dated by TCRdb to the late 2010s). Some background on the complete study: The study looked at the effect of siplizumab, an anti-CD2 antibody, on alloreactive T-cell subsets in allogeneic mixed lymphocyte reactions made from human PBMCs.

Relative to germline, V is 2 bases shorter and J is 8 bases shorter, with 10 bases between their ends. The germline V gene yields SGHRS for CDR1 and YFSETQ for CDR2. The cysteine opens and the phenylalanine closes a CDR3 of 13 amino acids. The only DNA kept is the CDR3, 39 bases in frame from the first base. Additional sequencing covered unstimulated subsets from three donor pairs, namely CD8+ effector memory, CD4+ naive, CD8+ TEMRA, CD4+ memory and CD8+ naive. Sorted unstimulated T cells and proliferating T cells recovered from mixed lymphocyte reactions were subjected to TCRbeta CDR3 sequencing. Fresh whole blood from roughly nine HLA-typed healthy donors was used as the source from which PBMCs were isolated. As for this clone: Its antigen is unknown. One base away there is no much larger clone; base qualities are not given.

The library was prepared using the immunoSEQ multiplex PCR assay. Approximately 100,000 TCR templates per sample were assayed on the deep sequencing platform. Genomic DNA extracted from sorted T cells was the material used for TCRbeta CDR3 sequencing. In the original analysis: The R programming language was used for clonal analysis of TCRbeta CDR3 data. Comparing unstimulated samples against CFSE-low samples taken after the reaction was how alloreactive CD4+ and CD8+ clones were defined. By matching sequences to the repertoires of sorted unstimulated Treg and non-Treg cells, each alloreactive CD4+ clone was assigned a regulatory or non-regulatory origin. The table was pulled from immuneACCESS by TCRdb, which kept in-frame rearrangements only. Such tables lose some clones; where checked, under half of the loss comes from unresolved V genes, and the rest has no known cause. Clone size and V and J calls were adopted from that table, with D and trimming inferred from the DNA. Within this sample are about 63,000 clones, with approximately 82% of them counted one time only. The ten top clones hold roughly 3.8% of the sample.

Points the paper makes about the study in general: Of the alloreactive CD4+ clones that could be mapped, the Treg-derived share averaged roughly 73% with siplizumab compared with roughly 27% in control reactions. Roughly 80-97% of proliferating CD4+ or CD8+ clones could not be assigned a naive or memory phenotype. The cumulative frequency of alloreactive sequences traceable to unstimulated CD4+ memory T cells was significantly reduced by siplizumab. Compared with memory T cells, unstimulated naive T cells appeared more diverse, and naive cells seemed to make a substantial contribution to the alloresponse. Sequences below about 10^-5 frequency were poorly captured, so only a minor fraction of alloreactive clones could be mapped to unstimulated subsets. Whether proliferating Tregs from siplizumab cultures were suppressive was not functionally confirmed.

Sample: memory CD4+ T cells sorted from blood. This specimen's cell subset or site label, interpreted: unstimulated CD4+ memory T cells. The TCR was taken from a human donor in good health. This chain joins TRBV5-1 to TRBJ2-2; a tentative D match to TRBD2 spans 5 bases. The CDR3 reads CASSFPGGGELFF. Read as DNA, the sequence is TGCGCCAGCAGCTTCCCGGGCGGGGGGGAGCTGTTTTTT.